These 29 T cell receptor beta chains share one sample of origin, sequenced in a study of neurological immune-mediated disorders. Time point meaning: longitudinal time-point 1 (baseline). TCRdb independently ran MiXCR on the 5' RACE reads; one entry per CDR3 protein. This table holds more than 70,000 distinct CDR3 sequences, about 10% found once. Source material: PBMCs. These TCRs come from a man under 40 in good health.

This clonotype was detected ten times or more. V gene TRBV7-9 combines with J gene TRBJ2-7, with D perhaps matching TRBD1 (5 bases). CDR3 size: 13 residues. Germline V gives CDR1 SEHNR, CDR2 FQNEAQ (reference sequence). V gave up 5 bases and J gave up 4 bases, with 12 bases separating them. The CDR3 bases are TGTGCCAGCAGCCCAGGGAATCTATACGAGCAGTACTTC. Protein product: CASSPGNLYEQYF.

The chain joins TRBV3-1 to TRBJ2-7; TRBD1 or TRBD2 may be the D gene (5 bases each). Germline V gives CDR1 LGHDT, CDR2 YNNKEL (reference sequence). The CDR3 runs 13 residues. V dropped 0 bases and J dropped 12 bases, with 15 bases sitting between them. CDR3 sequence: CASSQDIGGDRYF. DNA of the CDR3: TGTGCCAGCAGCCAAGATATTGGGGGAGATCGGTACTTC.

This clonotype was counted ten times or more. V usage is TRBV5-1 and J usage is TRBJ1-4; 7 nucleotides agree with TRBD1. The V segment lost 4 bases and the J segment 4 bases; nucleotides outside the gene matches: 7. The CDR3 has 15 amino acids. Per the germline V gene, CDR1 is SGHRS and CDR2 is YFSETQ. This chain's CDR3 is CASSKGQANNEKLFF. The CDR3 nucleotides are TGCGCCAGCAGCAAAGGACAGGCAAATAATGAAAAACTGTTTTTT. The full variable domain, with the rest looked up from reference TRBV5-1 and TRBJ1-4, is KAGVTQTPRYLIKTRGQQVTLSCSPISGHRSVSWYQQTPGQGLQFLFEYFSETQRNKGNFPGRFSGRQFSNSRSEMNVSTLELGDSALYLCASSKGQANNEKLFFGSGTQLSVL.

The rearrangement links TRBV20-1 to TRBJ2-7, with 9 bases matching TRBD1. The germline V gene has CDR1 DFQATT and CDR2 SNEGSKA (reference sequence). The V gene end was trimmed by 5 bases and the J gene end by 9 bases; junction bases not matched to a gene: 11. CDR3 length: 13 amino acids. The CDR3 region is CSAAWTGVGRQYF. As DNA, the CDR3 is TGCAGTGCTGCCTGGACAGGGGTCGGTAGGCAGTACTTC.

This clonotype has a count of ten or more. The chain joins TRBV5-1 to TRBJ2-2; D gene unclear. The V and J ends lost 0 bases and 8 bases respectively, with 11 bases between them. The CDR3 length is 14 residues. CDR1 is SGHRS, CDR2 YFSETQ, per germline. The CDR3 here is CASSLDPSLGELFF. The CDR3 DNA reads TGCGCCAGCAGCTTGGATCCATCCCTGGGGGAGCTGTTTTTT.

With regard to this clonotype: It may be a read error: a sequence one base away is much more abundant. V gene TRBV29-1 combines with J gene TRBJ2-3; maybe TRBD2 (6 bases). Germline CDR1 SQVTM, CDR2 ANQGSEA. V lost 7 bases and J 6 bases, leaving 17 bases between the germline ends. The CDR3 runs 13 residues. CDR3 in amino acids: CSARGIVVDTQYF. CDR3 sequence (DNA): TGCAGCGCCCGCGGGATAGTCGTGGATACGCAGTATTTT.

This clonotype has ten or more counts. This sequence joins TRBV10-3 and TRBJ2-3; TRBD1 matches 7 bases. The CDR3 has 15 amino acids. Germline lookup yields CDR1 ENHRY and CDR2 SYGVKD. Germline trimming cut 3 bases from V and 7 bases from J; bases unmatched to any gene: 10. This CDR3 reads CAISDPGQILHTQYF. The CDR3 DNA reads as TGTGCCATCAGTGACCCGGGACAGATCCTTCATACGCAGTATTTT.

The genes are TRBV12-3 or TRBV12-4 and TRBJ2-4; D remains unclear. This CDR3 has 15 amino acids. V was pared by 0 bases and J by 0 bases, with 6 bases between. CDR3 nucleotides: TGTGCCAGCAGTTTAGCAGGAGTAGCCAAAAACATTCAGTACTTC. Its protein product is CASSLAGVAKNIQYF.

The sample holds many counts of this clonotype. CDR3 sequence (DNA): TGCAGCGTAGCGGGACAAACTAACTATGGCTACACCTTC. Protein sequence: CSVAGQTNYGYTF. This rearrangement joins TRBV29-1 to TRBJ1-2, with D possibly TRBD1 on 6 matching bases. The V gene's germline CDR1 is SQVTM and CDR2 ANQGSEA. V shed 6 bases and J shed 0 bases, with 11 bases lying between them. This CDR3 comprises 13 residues. The full variable domain, rest sourced from reference TRBV29-1 and TRBJ1-2, is SAVISQKPSRDICQRGTSLTIQCQVDSQVTMMFWYRQQPGQSLTLIATANQGSEATYESGFVIDKFPISRPNLTFSTLTVSNMSPEDSSIYLCSVAGQTNYGYTFGSGTRLTVV.

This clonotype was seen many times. The CDR3 DNA is TGCGCCAGCAGCGGGGTTGGGCTGGACAATGAGCAGTTCTTC. Encoded protein: CASSGVGLDNEQFF. The chain recombines TRBV5-1 with TRBJ2-1; D call uncertain. The V and J ends lost 4 bases and 5 bases respectively, with 13 bases between them. The germline V gene encodes CDR1 SGHRS and CDR2 YFSETQ. This CDR3 comprises 14 residues.

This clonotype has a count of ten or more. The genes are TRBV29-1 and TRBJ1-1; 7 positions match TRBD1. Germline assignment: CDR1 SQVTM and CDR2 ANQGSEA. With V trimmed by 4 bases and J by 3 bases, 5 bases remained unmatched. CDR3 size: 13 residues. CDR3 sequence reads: CSVGDSGDTEAFF. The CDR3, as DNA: TGCAGCGTTGGGGACAGCGGGGACACTGAAGCTTTCTTT.

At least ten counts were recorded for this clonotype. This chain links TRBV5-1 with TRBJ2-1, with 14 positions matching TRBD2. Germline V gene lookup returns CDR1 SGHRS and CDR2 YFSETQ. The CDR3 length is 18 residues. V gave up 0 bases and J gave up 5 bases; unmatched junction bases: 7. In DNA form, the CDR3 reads TGCGCCAGCAGCTTGGTTTTCCCGACTAGCGGGAGGGACAATGAGCAGTTCTTC. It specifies CASSLVFPTSGRDNEQFF.

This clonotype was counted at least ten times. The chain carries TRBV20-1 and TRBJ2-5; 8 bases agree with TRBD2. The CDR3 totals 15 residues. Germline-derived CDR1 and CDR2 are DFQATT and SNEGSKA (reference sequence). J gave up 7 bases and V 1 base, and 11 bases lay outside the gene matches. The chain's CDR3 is CSARGGSGIVRTQYF. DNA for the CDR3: TGCAGTGCTAGAGGAGGTAGCGGGATTGTCCGGACCCAGTACTTC.

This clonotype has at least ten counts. The CDR3 nucleotides are TGTGCCACCATAGGGGCTGGGGCCAACGTCCTGACTTTC. It specifies CATIGAGANVLTF. V and J are TRBV7-7 and TRBJ2-6, with D maybe TRBD1 (5 bases). Germline lookup yields CDR1 SSHAT and CDR2 FNYEAQ (reference sequence). The CDR3 consists of 13 residues. V was cut by 10 bases and J by 2 bases, with 9 bases left in between.

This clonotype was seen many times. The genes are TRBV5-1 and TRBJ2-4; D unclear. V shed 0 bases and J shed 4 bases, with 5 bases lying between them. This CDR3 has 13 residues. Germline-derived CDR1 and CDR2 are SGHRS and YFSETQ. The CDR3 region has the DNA TGCGCCAGCAGCTTGGGAGAGAAAAACATTCAGTACTTC. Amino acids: CASSLGEKNIQYF.

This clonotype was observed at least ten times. CDR3 bases: TGCGCCAGCAGCTTGGCCGGGGGGCTAGCCAAAAACATTCAGTACTTC. As protein: CASSLAGGLAKNIQYF. The V and J genes are TRBV5-1 and TRBJ2-4, with D perhaps TRBD2 (7 bases). Germline CDR1 and CDR2: SGHRS and YFSETQ. CDR3 length: 16 amino acids. Trimming pared 0 bases from V and 0 bases from J, leaving 10 bases between.

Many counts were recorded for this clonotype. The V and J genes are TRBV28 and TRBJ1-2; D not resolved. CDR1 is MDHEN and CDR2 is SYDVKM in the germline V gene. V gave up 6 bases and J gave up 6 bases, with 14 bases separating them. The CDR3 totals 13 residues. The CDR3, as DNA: TGTGCCAGCAGACAACCCATGAGAGATGGCTACACCTTC. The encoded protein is CASRQPMRDGYTF.

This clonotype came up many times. The CDR3 bases are TGTGCCAGCAGTTTTTACGAGACCCAGTACTTC. Its protein product is CASSFYETQYF. The rearrangement links TRBV28 to TRBJ2-5; D gene unclear. CDR1 MDHEN and CDR2 SYDVKM come from the germline V gene. Trimming pared 3 bases from V and 5 bases from J, leaving 4 bases between. The CDR3 has 11 amino acids.

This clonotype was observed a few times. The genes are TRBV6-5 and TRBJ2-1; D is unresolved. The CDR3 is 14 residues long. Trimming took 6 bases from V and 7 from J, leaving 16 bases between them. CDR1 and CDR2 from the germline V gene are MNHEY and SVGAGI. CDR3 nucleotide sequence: TGTGCCAGCAGCTCCCACGACCGAAAAAATGAGCAGTTCTTC. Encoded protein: CASSSHDRKNEQFF.

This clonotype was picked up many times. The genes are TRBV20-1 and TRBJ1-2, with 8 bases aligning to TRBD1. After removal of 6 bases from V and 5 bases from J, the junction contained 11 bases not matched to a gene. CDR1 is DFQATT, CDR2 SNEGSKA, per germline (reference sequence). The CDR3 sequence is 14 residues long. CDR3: CSAPKQGVWYGYTF. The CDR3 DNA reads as TGCAGTGCCCCCAAACAGGGGGTTTGGTATGGCTACACCTTC.

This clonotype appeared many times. CDR3 bases: TGTGCCAGCAGCCAGGGGAATGCCGGGGAGCTGTTTTTT. Protein sequence: CASSQGNAGELFF. The chain carries TRBV14 and TRBJ2-2; D not certain. Germline CDR1 is SGHDN and CDR2 is FVKESK. This CDR3 region has 13 residues. Trimming pared 3 bases from V and 6 bases from J, leaving 8 bases between. The variable domain in full, with the rest retrieved from reference TRBV14 and TRBJ2-2, is EAGVTQFPSHSVIEKGQTVTLRCDPISGHDNLYWYRRVMGKEIKFLLHFVKESKQDESGMPNNRFLAERTGGTYSTLKVQPAELEDSGVYFCASSQGNAGELFFGEGSRLTVL.

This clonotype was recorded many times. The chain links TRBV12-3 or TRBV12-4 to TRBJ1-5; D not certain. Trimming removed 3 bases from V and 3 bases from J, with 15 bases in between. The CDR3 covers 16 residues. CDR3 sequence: CASSFIQGLANQPQHF. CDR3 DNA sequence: TGTGCCAGCAGTTTCATACAAGGACTCGCCAATCAGCCCCAGCATTTT.

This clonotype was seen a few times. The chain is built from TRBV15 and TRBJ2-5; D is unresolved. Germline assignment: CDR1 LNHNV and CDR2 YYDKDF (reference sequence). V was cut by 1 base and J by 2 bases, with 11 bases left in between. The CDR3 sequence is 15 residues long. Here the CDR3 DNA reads TGTGCCACCAGCAGAGGAGAGTCCAGTCAAGAGACCCAGTACTTC. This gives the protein CATSRGESSQETQYF. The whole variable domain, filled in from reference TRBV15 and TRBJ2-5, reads DAMVIQNPRYQVTQFGKPVTLSCSQTLNHNVMYWYQQKSSQAPKLLFHYYDKDFNNEADTPDNFQSRRPNTSFCFLDIRSPGLGDTAMYLCATSRGESSQETQYFGPGTRLLVL.

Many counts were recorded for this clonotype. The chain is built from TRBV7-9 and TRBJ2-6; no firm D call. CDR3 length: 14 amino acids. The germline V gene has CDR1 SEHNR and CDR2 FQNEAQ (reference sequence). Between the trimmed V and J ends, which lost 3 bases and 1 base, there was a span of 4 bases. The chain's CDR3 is CASSFGSGANVLTF. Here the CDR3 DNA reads TGTGCCAGCAGCTTTGGTTCTGGGGCCAACGTCCTGACTTTC.

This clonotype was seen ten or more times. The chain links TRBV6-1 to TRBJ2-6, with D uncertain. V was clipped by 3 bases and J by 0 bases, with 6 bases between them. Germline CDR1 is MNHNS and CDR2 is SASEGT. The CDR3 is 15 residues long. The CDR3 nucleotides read TGTGCCAGCAGTGACGTAAACTCTGGGGCCAACGTCCTGACTTTC. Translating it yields CASSDVNSGANVLTF.

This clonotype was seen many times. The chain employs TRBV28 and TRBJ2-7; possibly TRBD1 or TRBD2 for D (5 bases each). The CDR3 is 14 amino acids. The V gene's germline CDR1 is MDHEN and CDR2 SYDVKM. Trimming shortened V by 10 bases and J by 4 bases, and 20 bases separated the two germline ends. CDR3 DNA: TGTGCCACCGCCCCCTCCGGGACCCCTTACGAGCAGTACTTC. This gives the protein CATAPSGTPYEQYF.

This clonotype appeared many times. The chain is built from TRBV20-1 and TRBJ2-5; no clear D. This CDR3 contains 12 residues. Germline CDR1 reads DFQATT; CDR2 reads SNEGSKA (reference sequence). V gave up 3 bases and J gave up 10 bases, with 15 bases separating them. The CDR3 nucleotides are TGCAGTGCTAGTAGGAGTAGTGGGGACCAGTACTTC. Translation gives CSASRSSGDQYF.

The CDR3 DNA follows: TGTGCCAGCATTCAGACTAGCGGGAGTGTCAATGAGCAGTTCTTC. It specifies CASIQTSGSVNEQFF. The chain joins TRBV6-5 to TRBJ2-1, with TRBD2 matching over 12 bases. The germline V gene encodes CDR1 MNHEY and CDR2 SVGAGI. CDR3 length: 15 residues. With 7 bases clipped from V and 6 bases from J, the junction kept 7 bases outside the gene matches.

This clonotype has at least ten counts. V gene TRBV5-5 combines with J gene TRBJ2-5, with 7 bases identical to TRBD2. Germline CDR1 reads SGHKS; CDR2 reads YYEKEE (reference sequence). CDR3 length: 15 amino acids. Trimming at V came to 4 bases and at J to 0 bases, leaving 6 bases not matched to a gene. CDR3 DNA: TGTGCCAGCAGCCGTCTCGGGACTAACCAAGAGACCCAGTACTTC. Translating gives CASSRLGTNQETQYF.